The sequence of this T cell receptor beta chain was determined in a study of cytotoxic CD8 clonotypes in ibrutinib-treated CLL. This CDR3 is 13 amino acids long. V was cut by 8 bases and J by 9 bases, with 19 bases left in between. Per the germline V gene, CDR1 is MNHNS and CDR2 is SASEGT. Assay used: immunoSEQ multiplex PCR; TCRdb lists only in-frame clones, some missing. The data show 29,000 or so clones, with around three quarters seen just once and approximately 58% held by the top ten. This clonotype was sampled from a human donor with chronic lymphocytic leukemia. This chain links TRBV6-1 with TRBJ1-1, with D tentatively TRBD1 (5 bases). Sequenced here: PBMCs, sampled after 24 months of ibrutinib treatment. The CDR3 DNA reads TGTGCCAGCCTCGAGAGTTTATGGGGACAAGCTTTCTTT. Its protein is CASLESLWGQAFF.